This T cell receptor beta chain was retrieved from a study of blood T cell repertoires in COVID-19. Across the whole study: Acute and convalescent COVID-19 samples came from the United States, Italy and Spain. PBMCs, B-cell-depleted T cells, or T cells provided the cDNA or gDNA that made up the material.

The CDR3 spans 15 residues. Germline CDR1 reads PRHDT; CDR2 reads FYEKMQ (reference sequence). V dropped 2 bases and J dropped 3 bases, with 14 bases sitting between them. Authors' methods: Reference gene primer amplification yielded estimated nucleated cell counts. Data came from immunoSEQ multiplex PCR; TCRdb stores just in-frame clones and leaves some out. V and J calls and clone size are copied from that table; D and trimming were computed from the DNA. The sample has approximately 84,000 clones; 70% to 80% are singletons. This rearrangement joins TRBV13 to TRBJ2-7, with D possibly matching TRBD1 (5 bases). Sequencing input: peripheral blood. The clonotype was recovered from a human donor in a cohort sampled during active COVID-19. CDR3 protein: CASSLLQGGIYEQYF. In DNA, the CDR3 is TGTGCCAGCAGCTTACTCCAGGGTGGCATCTACGAGCAGTACTTC.